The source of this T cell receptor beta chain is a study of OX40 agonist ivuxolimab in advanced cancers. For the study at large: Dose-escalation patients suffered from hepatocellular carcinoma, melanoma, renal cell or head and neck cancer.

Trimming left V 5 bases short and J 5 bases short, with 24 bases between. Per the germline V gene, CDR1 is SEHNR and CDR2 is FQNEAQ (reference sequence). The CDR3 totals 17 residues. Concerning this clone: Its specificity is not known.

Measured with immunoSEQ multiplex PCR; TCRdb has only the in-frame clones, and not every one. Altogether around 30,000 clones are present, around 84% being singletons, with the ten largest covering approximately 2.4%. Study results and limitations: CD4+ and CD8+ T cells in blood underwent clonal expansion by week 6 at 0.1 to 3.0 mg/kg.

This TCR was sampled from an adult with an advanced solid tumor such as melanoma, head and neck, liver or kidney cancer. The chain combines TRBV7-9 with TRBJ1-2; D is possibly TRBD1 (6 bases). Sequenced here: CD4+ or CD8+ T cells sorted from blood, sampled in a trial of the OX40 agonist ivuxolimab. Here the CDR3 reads CASSTRLGGQVTYGYTF. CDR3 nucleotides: TGTGCCAGCAGCACGCGTTTGGGGGGGCAGGTTACTTATGGCTACACCTTC.